This T cell receptor beta chain emerged from a study of cytomegalovirus exposure and HLA in healthy donors. The assay was immunoSEQ multiplex PCR, and TCRdb's table has in-frame clones only and misses some. Counted here are over 75,000 clones, 85% occurring once; the ten biggest clones make up 20%. The V gene's germline CDR1 is KGHSH and CDR2 LQKENI. The CDR3 runs to 17 residues. The V and J ends lost 2 bases and 2 bases, in that order; junction bases with no gene match: 10. Whole-study results and caveats: A subsequent analysis found that TCR clusters from the first cohort also tended to co-occur in the 130 or so validation repertoires, with less than 95% of cluster scores above 0. Despite most TCR sequences being rare, some public TCRs occurred in many donors.

On this clone itself: Its specificity is not known.

The V call is TRBV18, the J call TRBJ1-1, with 8 nucleotides matching TRBD1. This sequence originates from a man aged 18 to 29 in good health and CMV-seropositive. Sample: PBMCs. CDR3 sequence reads: CASSPFEPGGGNTEAFF. CDR3 bases: TGTGCCAGCTCACCATTTGAGCCAGGGGGCGGAAACACTGAAGCTTTCTTT. Using reference TRBV18 and TRBJ1-1 for the parts outside the CDR3, the full variable domain is NAGVMQNPRHLVRRRGQEARLRCSPMKGHSHVYWYRQLPEEGLKFMVYLQKENIIDESGMPKERFSAEFPKEGPSILRIQQVVRGDSAAYFCASSPFEPGGGNTEAFFGQGTRLTVV.